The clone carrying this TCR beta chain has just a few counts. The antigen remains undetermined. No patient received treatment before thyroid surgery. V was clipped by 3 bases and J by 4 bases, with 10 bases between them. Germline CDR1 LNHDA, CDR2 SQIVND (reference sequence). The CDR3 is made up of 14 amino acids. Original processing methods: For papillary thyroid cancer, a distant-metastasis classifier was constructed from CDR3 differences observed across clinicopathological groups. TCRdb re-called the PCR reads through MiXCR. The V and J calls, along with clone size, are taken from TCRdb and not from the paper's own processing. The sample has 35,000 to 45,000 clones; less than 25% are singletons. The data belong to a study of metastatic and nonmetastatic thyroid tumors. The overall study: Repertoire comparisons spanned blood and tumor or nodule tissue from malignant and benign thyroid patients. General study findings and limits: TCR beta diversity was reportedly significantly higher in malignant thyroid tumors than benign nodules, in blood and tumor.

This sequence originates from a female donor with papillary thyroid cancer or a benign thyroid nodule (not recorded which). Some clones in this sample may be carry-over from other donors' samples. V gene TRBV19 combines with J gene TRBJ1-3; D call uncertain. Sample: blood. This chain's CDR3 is CASSIARRGNTIYF. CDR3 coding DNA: TGTGCCAGTAGTATCGCCCGCCGGGGAAACACCATATATTTT.